Each of the 23 T cell receptor beta chains below was sequenced from the same sample in a study of blood T cell repertoires in COVID-19. The table came from immunoSEQ multiplex PCR; TCRdb's copy has only in-frame clones and leaves some out. The sample carries 200,000 to 300,000 clones, around 90% recorded once. The sample was peripheral blood. Every receptor here comes from a woman aged 60-70 years with COVID-19, enrolled during active disease.

The V and J genes are TRBV14 and TRBJ2-4; 11 bases are a match to TRBD2. Looked up from germline, CDR1 is SGHDN and CDR2 is FVKESK. V shed 3 bases and J 11 bases; nucleotides not matched to a gene: 6. This CDR3 contains 14 residues. The DNA of the CDR3 is TGTGCCAGCAGCCAGCTAGCGGGAGGCTCGCTTCAGTACTTC. Translation: CASSQLAGGSLQYF.

This rearrangement joins TRBV6-5 to TRBJ2-7, with TRBD2 identical over 10 bases. The J segment lost 2 bases and the V segment lost 5 bases, leaving 3 bases of the junction unmatched. The CDR3 loop spans 14 amino acids. Germline CDR1 MNHEY, CDR2 SVGAGI. The CDR3 DNA sequence: TGTGCCAGCAGTCGGACTAGCGGAACCTACGAGCAGTACTTC. Residues: CASSRTSGTYEQYF.

V gene TRBV29-1 combines with J gene TRBJ1-2; D uncertain. The germline gives CDR1 SQVTM, CDR2 ANQGSEA. The V gene lost 3 bases and the J gene lost 8 bases, with 13 bases spanning the gap. This CDR3 comprises 12 residues. The CDR3 sequence: CSVDQNGGGYTF. In nucleotides, the CDR3 is TGCAGCGTTGACCAAAATGGAGGGGGCTACACCTTC. Full variable domain (remainder filled in from reference TRBV29-1 and TRBJ1-2): SAVISQKPSRDICQRGTSLTIQCQVDSQVTMMFWYRQQPGQSLTLIATANQGSEATYESGFVIDKFPISRPNLTFSTLTVSNMSPEDSSIYLCSVDQNGGGYTFGSGTRLTVV.

This clone was picked up a small number of times. The gene calls are TRBV6-6 and TRBJ2-4; possibly TRBD1 for D (6 bases). The CDR3 extends over 14 amino acids. From germline, CDR1 is MNHNY and CDR2 SVGAGI (reference sequence). V shed 7 bases and J shed 0 bases, with 10 bases lying between them. The CDR3 nucleotides are TGTGCCAGCATGGACAGTTCAGCCAAAAACATTCAGTACTTC. As protein: CASMDSSAKNIQYF.

The chain recombines TRBV5-1 with TRBJ1-2, with 7 bases fitting TRBD1. J lost 2 bases, V lost 3 bases, and 13 bases had no gene match. Germline values: CDR1 SGHRS, CDR2 YFSETQ. The CDR3 consists of 17 residues. DNA for the CDR3: TGCGCCAGCAGCTGGACAGGCCGACCTCCCCAAAACTATGGCTACACCTTC. Protein sequence: CASSWTGRPPQNYGYTF.

V gene TRBV5-1 combines with J gene TRBJ2-3, with no clear D. Trimming left V 4 bases short and J 0 bases short, with 15 bases between. The length of the CDR3 is 16 residues. The V gene's germline CDR1 is SGHRS and CDR2 YFSETQ. CDR3 in DNA: TGCGCCAGCAGCCCCCAGCCGGCGACTAGCACAGATACGCAGTATTTT. It encodes CASSPQPATSTDTQYF.

This chain joins TRBV24-1 and TRBJ1-1; D is unresolved. The CDR3 runs 15 residues. Trimming stripped 5 bases from V and 0 bases from J, with 12 bases between. Looked up from germline, CDR1 is KGHDR and CDR2 is SFDVKD. The DNA for the CDR3 is TGTGCCACCAGTGCGGGGTCTCGTATGAACACTGAAGCTTTCTTT. It is translated as CATSAGSRMNTEAFF.

This clone came up once. The rearrangement uses TRBV28 and TRBJ2-3; 7 bases align to TRBD2. Germline CDR1 MDHEN, CDR2 SYDVKM. V lost 8 bases to trimming and J lost 2 bases; unmatched junction nucleotides: 4. The CDR3 contains 13 residues. The CDR3 reads CASAGLPTDTQYF. As DNA, the CDR3 is TGTGCCAGCGCGGGACTACCCACAGATACGCAGTATTTT.

The chain recombines TRBV19 with TRBJ2-2; 8 bases fit TRBD2. Germline V CDR1 and CDR2: LNHDA, SQIVND (reference sequence). Trimming took 6 bases from V and 5 from J; bases not matched to a gene: 5. This CDR3 contains 14 residues. CDR3 loop: CASSPGLVTGELFF. CDR3 coding DNA: TGTGCCAGTAGCCCGGGACTAGTTACCGGGGAGCTGTTTTTT.

The chain employs TRBV4-1 and TRBJ2-1; 9 nucleotides align to TRBD2. Germline trimming cut 3 bases from V and 6 bases from J; bases unmatched to any gene: 6. The CDR3 spans 15 residues. Germline lookup yields CDR1 MGHRA and CDR2 YSYEKL. CDR3 residues: CASSHGPSGTNEQFF. CDR3 nucleotide sequence: TGCGCCAGCAGCCATGGTCCTAGCGGGACCAATGAGCAGTTCTTC.

This clone appeared once. The chain is built from TRBV28 and TRBJ2-7; TRBD2 matches 7 bases. Trimming removed 2 bases from V and 3 bases from J; junction bases left unmatched: 4. The germline V gene encodes CDR1 MDHEN and CDR2 SYDVKM. The CDR3 extends over 14 amino acids. CDR3 sequence (DNA): TGTGCCAGCAGTTTAGCGGGAGCTTTCTACGAGCAGTACTTC. This encodes CASSLAGAFYEQYF.

This clone was counted a few times. The chain employs TRBV3-1 (or the pseudogene TRBV3-2) and TRBJ2-7; D gene ambiguous. The CDR3 is 16 amino acids. Germline-derived CDR1 and CDR2 are LGHDT and YNNKEL (reference sequence). The V end lost 2 bases, the J end lost 2 bases, and 16 bases lay between the germline ends. The CDR3 loop is CASSQLPLVTAYEQYF. The CDR3 region has the DNA TGTGCCAGCAGCCAATTACCTTTGGTTACTGCCTACGAGCAGTACTTC.

This clone has a single count. The same CDR3 can be traced to other DNA sequences in this sample. This sequence joins TRBV5-1 and TRBJ2-5, with TRBD1 matching 7 bases. Germline CDR1 and CDR2: SGHRS and YFSETQ. V was pared by 0 bases and J by 1 base, with 3 bases of the junction left unmatched. CDR3 length equals 15 residues. CDR3 nucleotides: TGCGCCAGCAGCTTGGCAGACAGGGTCCAAGAGACCCAGTACTTC. It is translated as CASSLADRVQETQYF. Using reference TRBV5-1 and TRBJ2-5 for the parts outside the CDR3, the full variable domain is KAGVTQTPRYLIKTRGQQVTLSCSPISGHRSVSWYQQTPGQGLQFLFEYFSETQRNKGNFPGRFSGRQFSNSRSEMNVSTLELGDSALYLCASSLADRVQETQYFGPGTRLLVL.

The genes are TRBV6-4 and TRBJ2-1, with 13 nucleotides matching TRBD2. Germline trimming cut 7 bases from V and 8 bases from J; bases unmatched to any gene: 5. The CDR3 sequence is 14 residues long. In germline, CDR1 is MRHNA, CDR2 SNTAGT. The CDR3 nucleotides read TGTGCCAGCAAAGAAACTAGCGGGGGGGATGAGCAGTTCTTC. This translates into CASKETSGGDEQFF.

The chain couples TRBV20-1 to TRBJ2-5; TRBD2 aligns across 7 bases. From germline, CDR1 is DFQATT and CDR2 SNEGSKA (reference sequence). The V and J ends lost 7 bases and 5 bases, in that order; junction bases with no gene match: 4. The CDR3 is 11 amino acids. CDR3 region: CSGGLVETQYF. CDR3 bases: TGCAGTGGAGGACTAGTCGAGACCCAGTACTTC.

This clone is a singleton in its sample. This chain links TRBV19 with TRBJ1-5, with unresolved D. The CDR3 is 13 amino acids. CDR1 LNHDA and CDR2 SQIVND come from the germline V gene (reference sequence). With 6 bases removed from V and 3 bases from J, the gap between germline ends came to 9 bases. The chain's CDR3 is CASSSTNNQPQHF. The CDR3, as DNA: TGTGCCAGTAGCTCTACCAACAATCAGCCCCAGCATTTT.

The J gene is TRBJ1-2, the V gene TRBV2, with D tentatively TRBD1 (6 bases). V dropped 6 bases and J dropped 4 bases, with 12 bases sitting between them. The CDR3 loop spans 13 amino acids. Germline lookup yields CDR1 SNHLY and CDR2 FYNNEI. The CDR3, as DNA: TGTGCCAGCAGCCGTCAGGGGAGCTATGGCTACACCTTC. As protein: CASSRQGSYGYTF.

The chain joins TRBV11-2 to TRBJ2-5; tentatively, D is TRBD2 (5 bases). Germline V gives CDR1 SGHAT, CDR2 FQNNGV. There are 14 residues in the CDR3. V gave up 1 base and J gave up 7 bases, with 13 bases separating them. The CDR3 reads CASSLAGRAGTQYF. CDR3 bases: TGTGCCAGCAGCTTAGCCGGTAGGGCGGGGACCCAGTACTTC.

This clone came up a few times. The genes are TRBV6-5 and TRBJ2-7; the D gene is possibly TRBD2 (6 bases). V lost 6 bases to trimming and J lost 11 bases, with 14 bases between them. The length of the CDR3 is 11 residues. In germline, CDR1 is MNHEY, CDR2 SVGAGI. CDR3 loop: CASRIAGLEYF. The CDR3 DNA reads TGTGCCAGCAGGATTGCGGGACTGGAGTACTTC.

This clone occurred many times. This chain joins TRBV14 and TRBJ2-3; the D gene is possibly TRBD2 (7 bases). Germline values: CDR1 SGHDN, CDR2 FVKESK. CDR3 length: 15 residues. V shed 7 bases and J shed 6 bases, with 20 bases lying between them. CDR3 sequence (DNA): TGTGCCAGCAATCACCGGGGGGCCCTTGTTGATACGCAGTATTTT. This codes for CASNHRGALVDTQYF.

V and J are TRBV6-5 and TRBJ1-6; 10 bases align to TRBD1. Germline values: CDR1 MNHEY, CDR2 SVGAGI. V gave up 5 bases and J gave up 7 bases; unmatched junction bases: 5. This CDR3 spans 15 amino acids. The CDR3 protein is CASSPMGQGNSPLHF. In DNA, the CDR3 is TGTGCCAGCAGTCCAATGGGACAGGGGAATTCACCCCTCCACTTT.

This rearrangement joins TRBV11-2 to TRBJ2-1; 10 bases map to TRBD2. With V trimmed by 3 bases and J by 3 bases, 11 bases remained unmatched. Germline CDR1 is SGHAT and CDR2 is FQNNGV. The CDR3 length is 18 residues. The CDR3 sequence is CASSLVGGGLADYNEQFF. The CDR3 region has the DNA TGTGCCAGCAGCTTGGTGGGGGGCGGACTAGCGGACTACAATGAGCAGTTCTTC.

This chain links TRBV27 with TRBJ2-2; 11 nucleotides line up with TRBD2. J was trimmed by 2 bases and V by 0 bases; bases with no gene match: 8. This CDR3 spans 19 amino acids. CDR1 MNHEY and CDR2 SMNVEV come from the germline V gene (reference sequence). The CDR3 DNA reads as TGTGCCAGCAGTTTATCGAGGGCTAGCGGGAGGTTCAACACCGGGGAGCTGTTTTTT. Amino acid sequence: CASSLSRASGRFNTGELFF.